This TCR beta chain derives from a study of T-cell memory formation after mild COVID-19. The CDR3 sequence is 15 residues long. Per germline, CDR1 SGHVS and CDR2 FQNEAQ. V gave up 1 base and J gave up 3 bases, with 12 bases separating them. TCRdb analysed the 5' RACE reads with MiXCR anew, one entry per CDR3 protein. Of tens of thousands of distinct CDR3 sequences listed, about a sixth were seen once; the top ten hold around 29%. Material: PBMCs or a T cell subset sorted from them (not recorded which). V gene TRBV7-8 combines with J gene TRBJ2-5; no reliable D call. This receptor was identified in an adult woman who had mild COVID-19 (a few samples of this study predate the infection). Cell type and time point are not known. Here the CDR3 reads CASSLVRMAKETQYF. CDR3 in DNA: TGTGCCAGCAGCTTAGTTAGAATGGCCAAAGAGACCCAGTACTTC.